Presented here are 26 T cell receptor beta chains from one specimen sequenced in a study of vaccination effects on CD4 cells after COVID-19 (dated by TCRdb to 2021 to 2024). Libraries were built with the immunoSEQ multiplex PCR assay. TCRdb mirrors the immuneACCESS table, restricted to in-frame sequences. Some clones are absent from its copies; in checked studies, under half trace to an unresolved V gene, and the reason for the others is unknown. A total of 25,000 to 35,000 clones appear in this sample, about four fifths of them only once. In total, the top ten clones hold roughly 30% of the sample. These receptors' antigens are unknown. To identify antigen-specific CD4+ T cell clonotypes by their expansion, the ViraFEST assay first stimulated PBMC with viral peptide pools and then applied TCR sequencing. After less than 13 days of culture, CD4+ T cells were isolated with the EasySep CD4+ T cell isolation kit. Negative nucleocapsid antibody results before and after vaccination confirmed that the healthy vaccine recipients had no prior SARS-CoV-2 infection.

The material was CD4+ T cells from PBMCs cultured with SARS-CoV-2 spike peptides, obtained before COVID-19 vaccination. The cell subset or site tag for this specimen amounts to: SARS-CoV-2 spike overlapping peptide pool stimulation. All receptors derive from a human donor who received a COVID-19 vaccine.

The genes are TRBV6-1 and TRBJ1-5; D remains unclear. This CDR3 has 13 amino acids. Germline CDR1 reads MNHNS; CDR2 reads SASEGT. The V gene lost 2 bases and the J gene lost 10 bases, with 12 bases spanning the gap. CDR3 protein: CASSEIGEGPQHF. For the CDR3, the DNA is TGTGCCAGCAGTGAAATCGGGGAAGGTCCCCAGCATTTT.

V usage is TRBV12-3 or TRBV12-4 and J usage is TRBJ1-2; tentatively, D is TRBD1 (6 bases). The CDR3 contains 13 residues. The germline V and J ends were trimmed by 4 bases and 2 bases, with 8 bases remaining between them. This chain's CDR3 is CASSSGGNYGYTF. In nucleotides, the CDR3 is TGTGCCAGCAGTTCTGGGGGCAACTATGGCTACACCTTC.

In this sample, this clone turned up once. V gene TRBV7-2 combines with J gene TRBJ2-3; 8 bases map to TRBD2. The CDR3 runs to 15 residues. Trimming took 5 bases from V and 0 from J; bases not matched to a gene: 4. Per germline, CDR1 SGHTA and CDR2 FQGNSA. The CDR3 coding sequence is TGTGCCAGCAGCCCTAGCGGGCTAAGCACAGATACGCAGTATTTT. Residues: CASSPSGLSTDTQYF.

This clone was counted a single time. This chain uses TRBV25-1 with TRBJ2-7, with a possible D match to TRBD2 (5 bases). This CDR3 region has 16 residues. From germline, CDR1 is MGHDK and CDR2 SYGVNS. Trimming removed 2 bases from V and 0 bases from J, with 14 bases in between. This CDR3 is CASSEASASISYEQYF. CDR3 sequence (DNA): TGTGCCAGCAGTGAAGCTTCGGCTAGCATCTCCTACGAGCAGTACTTC.

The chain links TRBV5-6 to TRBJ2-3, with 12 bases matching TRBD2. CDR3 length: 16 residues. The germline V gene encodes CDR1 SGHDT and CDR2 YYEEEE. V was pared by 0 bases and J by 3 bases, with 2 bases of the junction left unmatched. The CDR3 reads CASSLGLAGVTDTQYF. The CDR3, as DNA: TGTGCCAGCAGCTTGGGACTAGCGGGAGTAACAGATACGCAGTATTTT.

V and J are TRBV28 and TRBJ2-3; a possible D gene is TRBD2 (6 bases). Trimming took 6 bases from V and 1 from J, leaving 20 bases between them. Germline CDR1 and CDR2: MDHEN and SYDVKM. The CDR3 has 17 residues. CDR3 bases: TGTGCCAGCAGCGCGGCTTATAGCGGAGGGGGCACAGATACGCAGTATTTT. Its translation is CASSAAYSGGGTDTQYF.

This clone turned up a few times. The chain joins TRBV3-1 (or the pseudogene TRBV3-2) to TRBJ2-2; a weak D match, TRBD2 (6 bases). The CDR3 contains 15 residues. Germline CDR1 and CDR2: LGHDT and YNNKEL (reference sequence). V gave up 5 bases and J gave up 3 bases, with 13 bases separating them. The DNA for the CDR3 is TGTGCCAGCAGCACGCGGGGCTCCCACACCGGGGAGCTGTTTTTT. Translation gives CASSTRGSHTGELFF.

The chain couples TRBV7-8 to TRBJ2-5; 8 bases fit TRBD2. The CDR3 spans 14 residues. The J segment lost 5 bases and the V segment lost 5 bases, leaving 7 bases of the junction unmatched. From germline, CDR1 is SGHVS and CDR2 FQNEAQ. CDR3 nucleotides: TGTGCCAGCAGCCGGATGACTAGCGCTGAGACCCAGTACTTC. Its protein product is CASSRMTSAETQYF.

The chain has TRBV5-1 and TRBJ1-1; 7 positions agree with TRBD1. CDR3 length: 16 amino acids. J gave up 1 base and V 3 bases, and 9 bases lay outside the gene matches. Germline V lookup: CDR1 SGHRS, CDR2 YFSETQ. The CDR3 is CASSSGTAERNTEAFF. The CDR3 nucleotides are TGCGCCAGCAGCTCCGGGACAGCCGAGAGGAACACTGAAGCTTTCTTT.

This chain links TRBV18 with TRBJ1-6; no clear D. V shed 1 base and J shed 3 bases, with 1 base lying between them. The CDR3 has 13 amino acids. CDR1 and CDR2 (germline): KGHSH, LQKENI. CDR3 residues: CASSPHYNSPLHF. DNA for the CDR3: TGTGCCAGCTCACCACACTATAATTCACCCCTCCACTTT.

In DNA, the CDR3 is TGCGCCAGCAGCTTGACTAGCGGGAGATACAATGAGCAGTTCTTC. It specifies CASSLTSGRYNEQFF. The rearrangement links TRBV5-1 to TRBJ2-1, with 11 nucleotides matching TRBD2. CDR1 SGHRS and CDR2 YFSETQ come from the germline V gene. The V gene end was trimmed by 1 base and the J gene end by 4 bases; junction bases not matched to a gene: 1. The CDR3 has 15 residues.

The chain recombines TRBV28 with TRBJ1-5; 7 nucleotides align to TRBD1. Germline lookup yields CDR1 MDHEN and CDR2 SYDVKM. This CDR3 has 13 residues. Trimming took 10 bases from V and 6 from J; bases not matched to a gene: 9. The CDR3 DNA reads TGTGCCACCAAGACAGGGCCAAGTCAGCCCCAGCATTTT. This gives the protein CATKTGPSQPQHF. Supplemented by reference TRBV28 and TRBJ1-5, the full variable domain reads DVKVTQSSRYLVKRTGEKVFLECVQDMDHENMFWYRQDPGLGLRLIYFSYDVKMKEKGDIPEGYSVSREKKERFSLILESASTNQTSMYLCATKTGPSQPQHFGDGTRLSIL.

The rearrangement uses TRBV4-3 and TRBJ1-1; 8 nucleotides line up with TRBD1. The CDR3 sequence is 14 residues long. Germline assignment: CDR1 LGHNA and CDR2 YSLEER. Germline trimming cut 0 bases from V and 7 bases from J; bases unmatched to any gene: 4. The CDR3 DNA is TGCGCCAGCAGCCAAGAGACAGGGGTTGTTGAAGCTTTCTTT. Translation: CASSQETGVVEAFF.

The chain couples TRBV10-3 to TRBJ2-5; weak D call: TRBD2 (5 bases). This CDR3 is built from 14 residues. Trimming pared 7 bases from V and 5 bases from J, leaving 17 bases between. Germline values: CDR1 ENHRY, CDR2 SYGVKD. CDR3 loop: CAIKGGRLRETQYF. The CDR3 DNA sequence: TGTGCCATCAAAGGAGGCAGGCTTAGGGAGACCCAGTACTTC.

The CDR3 coding sequence is TGTGCCAGTAGTATTCCGGGACAGGGACCAGGTAGCAATCAGCCCCAGCATTTT. As protein: CASSIPGQGPGSNQPQHF. The chain joins TRBV19 to TRBJ1-5, with 9 bases fitting TRBD1. Germline CDR1 LNHDA, CDR2 SQIVND (reference sequence). V lost 3 bases and J lost 0; bases outside the gene matches: 9. CDR3 length: 18 amino acids. The variable domain in full, with the rest retrieved from reference TRBV19 and TRBJ1-5, is DGGITQSPKYLFRKEGQNVTLSCEQNLNHDAMYWYRQDPGQGLRLIYYSQIVNDFQKGDIAEGYSVSREKKESFPLTVTSAQKNPTAFYLCASSIPGQGPGSNQPQHFGDGTRLSIL.

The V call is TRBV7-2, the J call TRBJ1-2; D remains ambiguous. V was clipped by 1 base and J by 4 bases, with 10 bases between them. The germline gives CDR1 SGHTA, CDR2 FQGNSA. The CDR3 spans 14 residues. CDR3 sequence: CASSLDDKSYGYTF. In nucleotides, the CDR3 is TGTGCCAGCAGCTTAGATGACAAGAGCTATGGCTACACCTTC.

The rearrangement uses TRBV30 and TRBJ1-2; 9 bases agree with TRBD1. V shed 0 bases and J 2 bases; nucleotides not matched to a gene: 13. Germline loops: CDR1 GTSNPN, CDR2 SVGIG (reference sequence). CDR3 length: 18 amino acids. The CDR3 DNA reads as TGTGCCTGGAGTGTAGGGTTTGGGACAGGGATTTTGAACTATGGCTACACCTTC. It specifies CAWSVGFGTGILNYGYTF.

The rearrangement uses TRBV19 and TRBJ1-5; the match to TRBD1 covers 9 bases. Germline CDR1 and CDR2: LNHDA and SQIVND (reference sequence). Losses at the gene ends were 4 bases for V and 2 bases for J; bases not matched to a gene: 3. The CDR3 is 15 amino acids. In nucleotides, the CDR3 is TGTGCCAGTAGTAGACAGGGGGTTGGCAATCAGCCCCAGCATTTT. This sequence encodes CASSRQGVGNQPQHF.

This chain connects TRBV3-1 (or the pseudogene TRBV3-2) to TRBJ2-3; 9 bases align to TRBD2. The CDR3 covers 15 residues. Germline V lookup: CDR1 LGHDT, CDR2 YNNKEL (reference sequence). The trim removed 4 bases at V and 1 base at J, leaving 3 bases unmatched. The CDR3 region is CASSPASGGTDTQYF. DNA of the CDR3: TGTGCCAGCAGCCCGGCTAGCGGGGGCACAGATACGCAGTATTTT.

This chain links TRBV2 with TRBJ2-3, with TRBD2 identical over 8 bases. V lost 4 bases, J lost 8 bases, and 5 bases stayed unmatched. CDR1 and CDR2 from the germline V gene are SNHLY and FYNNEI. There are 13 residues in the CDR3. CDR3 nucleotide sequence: TGTGCCAGCAGTGGGGCGGGGGGCACTACGCAGTATTTT. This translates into CASSGAGGTTQYF.

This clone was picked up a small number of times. CDR3 sequence reads: CAISQGGDYGYTF. The CDR3, as DNA: TGTGCCATCTCACAGGGAGGAGACTATGGCTACACCTTC. The rearrangement joins TRBV10-3 to TRBJ1-2; D may be TRBD1 (6 bases). The CDR3 covers 13 residues. Germline values: CDR1 ENHRY, CDR2 SYGVKD. V lost 8 bases to trimming and J lost 3 bases, with 13 bases between them.

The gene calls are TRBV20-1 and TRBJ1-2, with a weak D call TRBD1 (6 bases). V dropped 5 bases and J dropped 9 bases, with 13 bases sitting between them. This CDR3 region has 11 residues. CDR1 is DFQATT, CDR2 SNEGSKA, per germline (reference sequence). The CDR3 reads CSAGGQESYTF. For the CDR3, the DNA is TGCAGTGCTGGGGGGCAGGAGAGCTACACCTTC.

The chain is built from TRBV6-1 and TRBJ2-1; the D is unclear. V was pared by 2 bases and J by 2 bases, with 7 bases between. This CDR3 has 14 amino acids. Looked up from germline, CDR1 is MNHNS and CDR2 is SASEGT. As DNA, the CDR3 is TGTGCCAGCAGTGAACAGCTACCCTACAATGAGCAGTTCTTC. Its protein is CASSEQLPYNEQFF.

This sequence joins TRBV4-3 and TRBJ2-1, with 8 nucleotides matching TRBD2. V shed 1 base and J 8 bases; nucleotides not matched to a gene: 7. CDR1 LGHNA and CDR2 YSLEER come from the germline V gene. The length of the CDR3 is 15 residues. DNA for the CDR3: TGCGCCAGCAGCCAAGGGGCTAGCGGGTCCTATGAGCAGTTCTTC. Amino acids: CASSQGASGSYEQFF.

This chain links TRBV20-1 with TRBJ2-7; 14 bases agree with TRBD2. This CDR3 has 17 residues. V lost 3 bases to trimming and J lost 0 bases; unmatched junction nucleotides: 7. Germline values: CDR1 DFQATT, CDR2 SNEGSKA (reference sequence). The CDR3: CSASGGTSGGLSYEQYF. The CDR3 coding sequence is TGCAGTGCTAGTGGTGGGACTAGCGGGGGCCTCTCCTACGAGCAGTACTTC.

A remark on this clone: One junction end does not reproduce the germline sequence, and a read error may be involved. CDR3 sequence (DNA): TGTGTCAGCAGCCGGACCGATAAGGGCGAGCAGTACTTC. Its translation: CVSSRTDKGEQYF. The rearrangement joins TRBV6-4 to TRBJ2-7; no definite D call. From germline, CDR1 is MRHNA and CDR2 SNTAGT. The CDR3 consists of 13 residues.